These T cell receptor beta chains were read from a single sample in a study of blood T cell repertoires in COVID-19. Generated by immunoSEQ multiplex PCR, the TCRdb table keeps only in-frame clones and is missing some. This sample has under 300,000 clones, with around 80% found just once. Sample: peripheral blood. The receptors were gathered from a man older than 75 with acute or convalescent COVID-19. CDR3s include the opening cysteine and the closing phenylalanine or tryptophan. D genes are given only for firm matches. Part of the rows lack a size; the others show once, few, many or a class for expanded clones.

D gene,V gene,CDR3 length,J gene,clone size,CDR3 protein,CDR3 DNA
.,TRBV4-2,15,TRBJ1-4,.,CASSQEPRYNEKLFF,TGTGCCAGCAGCCAAGAACCCAGATATAATGAAAAACTGTTTTTT
.,TRBV12-3/TRBV12-4,13,TRBJ1-3,.,CATTDISGNTIYF,TGTGCCACGACCGACATATCTGGAAACACCATATATTTT
.,TRBV28,14,TRBJ1-2,.,CASAPPGIVYGYTF,TGTGCCAGCGCTCCTCCAGGGATTGTCTATGGCTACACCTTC
TRBD1,TRBV4-2,18,TRBJ2-6,.,CASSPELDRGSGANVLTF,TGTGCCAGCAGCCCAGAATTGGACAGGGGCTCTGGGGCCAACGTCCTGACTTTC
TRBD2,TRBV6-6,13,TRBJ2-7,.,CATDSGGDYEQYF,TGTGCCACGGACAGCGGGGGGGACTACGAGCAGTACTTC
.,TRBV7-9,16,TRBJ2-6,.,CASSRWRSSGANVLTF,TGTGCCAGCAGCCGCTGGCGGTCCTCTGGGGCCAACGTCCTGACTTTC
.,TRBV7-9,14,TRBJ2-1,.,CASSSRLSGNEQFF,TGTGCCAGCAGCTCTAGACTTTCGGGGAATGAGCAGTTCTTC
TRBD1,TRBV14,16,TRBJ1-2,.,CASSPLGQESNYGYTF,TGTGCCAGCAGCCCCCTCGGACAGGAGAGTAACTATGGCTACACCTTC
TRBD1,TRBV5-1,14,TRBJ2-7,.,CASSTGTGAYEQYF,TGCGCCAGCAGCACCGGGACAGGGGCCTACGAGCAGTACTTC
TRBD1,TRBV28,15,TRBJ2-7,few,CASIDDRVFSTEQYF,TGTGCCAGCATTGACGACAGGGTTTTCTCCACCGAGCAGTACTTC
.,TRBV10-1,14,TRBJ2-5,.,CASSESVMRETQYF,TGCGCCAGCAGTGAGTCCGTCATGAGAGAGACCCAGTACTTC